This entry is about one TCR beta chain. These data belong to a study of siplizumab effects on memory and regulatory T cells. Germline CDR1 reads SGHRS; CDR2 reads YFSETQ. The CDR3 extends over 14 amino acids. The V end was cut by 4 bases, the J end by 1 base, with 11 bases between. The assay covered 75,000 to 100,000 TCR templates per sample. The table came from immunoSEQ multiplex PCR; TCRdb's copy has only in-frame clones and leaves some out. The data hold roughly 82,000 clones, with roughly 86% observed a single time. What was sequenced was Tregs sorted from blood. The chain recombines TRBV5-1 with TRBJ1-1; no clear D gene. The TCR originated in a human donor in good health. CDR3 protein: CASSPGITNTEAFF. CDR3 coding DNA: TGCGCCAGCAGCCCCGGAATCACGAACACTGAAGCTTTCTTT.